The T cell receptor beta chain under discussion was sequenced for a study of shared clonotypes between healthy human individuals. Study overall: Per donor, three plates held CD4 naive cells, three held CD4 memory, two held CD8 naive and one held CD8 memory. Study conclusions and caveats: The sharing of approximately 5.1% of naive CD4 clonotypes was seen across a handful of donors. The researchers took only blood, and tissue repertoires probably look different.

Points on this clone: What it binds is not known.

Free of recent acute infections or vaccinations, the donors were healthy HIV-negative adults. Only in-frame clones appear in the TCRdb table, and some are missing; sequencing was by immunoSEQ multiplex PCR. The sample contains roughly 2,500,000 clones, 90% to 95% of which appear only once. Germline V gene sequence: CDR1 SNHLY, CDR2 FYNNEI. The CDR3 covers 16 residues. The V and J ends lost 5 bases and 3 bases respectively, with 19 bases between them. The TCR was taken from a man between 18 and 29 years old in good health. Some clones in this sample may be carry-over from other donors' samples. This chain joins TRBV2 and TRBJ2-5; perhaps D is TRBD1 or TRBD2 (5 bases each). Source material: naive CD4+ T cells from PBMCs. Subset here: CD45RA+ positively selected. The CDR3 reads CASSTGRPDTKETQYF. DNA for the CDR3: TGTGCCAGCAGTACGGGACGGCCAGACACTAAAGAGACCCAGTACTTC.